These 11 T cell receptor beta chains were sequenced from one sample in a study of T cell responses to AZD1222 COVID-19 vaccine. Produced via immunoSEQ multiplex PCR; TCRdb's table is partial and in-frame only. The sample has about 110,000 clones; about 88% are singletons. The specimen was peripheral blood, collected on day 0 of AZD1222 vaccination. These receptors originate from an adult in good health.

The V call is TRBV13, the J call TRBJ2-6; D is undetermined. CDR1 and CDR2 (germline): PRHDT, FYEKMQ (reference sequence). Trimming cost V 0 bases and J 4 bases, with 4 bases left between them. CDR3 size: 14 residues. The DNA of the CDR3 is TGTGCCAGCAGCTTAGGCCTAGGGGCCAACGTCCTGACTTTC. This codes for CASSLGLGANVLTF.

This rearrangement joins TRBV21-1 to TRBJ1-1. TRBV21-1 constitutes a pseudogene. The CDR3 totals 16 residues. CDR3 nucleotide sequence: TGTGCCAGCAGCAGACGGTCGGTAGATCTGAACACTGAAGCTTTCTTT. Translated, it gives CASSRRSVDLNTEAFF.

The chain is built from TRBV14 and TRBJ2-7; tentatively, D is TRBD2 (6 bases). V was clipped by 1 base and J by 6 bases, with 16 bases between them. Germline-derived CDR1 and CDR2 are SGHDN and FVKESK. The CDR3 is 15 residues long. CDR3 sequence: CASSQGRGTWVEQYF. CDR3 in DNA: TGTGCCAGCAGCCAAGGGCGCGGGACTTGGGTCGAGCAGTACTTC.

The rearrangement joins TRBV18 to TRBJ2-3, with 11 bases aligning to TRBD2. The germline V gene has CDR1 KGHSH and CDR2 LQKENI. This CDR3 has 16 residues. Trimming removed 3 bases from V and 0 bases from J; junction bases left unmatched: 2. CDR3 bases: TGTGCCAGCTCACCGAGACTAGCGGGGAGCACAGATACGCAGTATTTT. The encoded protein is CASSPRLAGSTDTQYF.

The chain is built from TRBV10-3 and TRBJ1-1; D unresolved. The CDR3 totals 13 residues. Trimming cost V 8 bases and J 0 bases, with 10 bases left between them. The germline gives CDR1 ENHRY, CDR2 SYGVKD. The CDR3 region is CAIRERLNTEAFF. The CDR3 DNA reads TGTGCCATCCGGGAGCGCTTGAACACTGAAGCTTTCTTT.

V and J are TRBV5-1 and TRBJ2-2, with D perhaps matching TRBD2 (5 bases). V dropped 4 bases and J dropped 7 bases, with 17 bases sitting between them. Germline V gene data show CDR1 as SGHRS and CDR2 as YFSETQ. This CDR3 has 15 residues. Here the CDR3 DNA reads TGCGCCAGCAGCGTCGGGGTTTCAATGGGCGGGGAGCTGTTTTTT. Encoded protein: CASSVGVSMGGELFF.

The CDR3 reads CATTSAGAYNEQFF. As DNA, the CDR3 is TGTGCCACTACATCGGCAGGGGCATACAATGAGCAGTTCTTC. This chain uses TRBV28 with TRBJ2-1; maybe TRBD1 (6 bases). The germline V gene has CDR1 MDHEN and CDR2 SYDVKM. Between the trimmed V and J ends, which lost 10 bases and 4 bases, there was a span of 17 bases. CDR3 length: 14 residues. Filled out from reference TRBV28 and TRBJ2-1, the complete variable domain reads DVKVTQSSRYLVKRTGEKVFLECVQDMDHENMFWYRQDPGLGLRLIYFSYDVKMKEKGDIPEGYSVSREKKERFSLILESASTNQTSMYLCATTSAGAYNEQFFGPGTRLTVL.

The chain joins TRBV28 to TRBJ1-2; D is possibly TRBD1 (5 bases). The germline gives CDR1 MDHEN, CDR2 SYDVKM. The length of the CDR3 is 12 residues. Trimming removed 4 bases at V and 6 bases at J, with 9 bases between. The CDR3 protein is CASSSGLDGYTF. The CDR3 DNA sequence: TGTGCCAGCAGTTCGGGACTCGATGGCTACACCTTC.

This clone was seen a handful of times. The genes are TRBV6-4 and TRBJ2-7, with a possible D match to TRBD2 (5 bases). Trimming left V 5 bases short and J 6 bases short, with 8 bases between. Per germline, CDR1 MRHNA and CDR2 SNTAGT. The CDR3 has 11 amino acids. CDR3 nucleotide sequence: TGTGCCAGCAGTAATGGAGGCGAGCAGTACTTC. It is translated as CASSNGGEQYF.

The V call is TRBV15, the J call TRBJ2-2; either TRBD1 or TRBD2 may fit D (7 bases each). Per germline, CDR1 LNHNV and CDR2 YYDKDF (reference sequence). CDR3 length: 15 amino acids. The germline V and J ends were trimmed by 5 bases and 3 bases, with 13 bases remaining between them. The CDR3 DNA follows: TGTGCCACCAGCCCCCAGGGGGGGGACACCGGGGAGCTGTTTTTT. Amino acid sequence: CATSPQGGDTGELFF. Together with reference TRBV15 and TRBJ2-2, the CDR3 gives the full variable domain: DAMVIQNPRYQVTQFGKPVTLSCSQTLNHNVMYWYQQKSSQAPKLLFHYYDKDFNNEADTPDNFQSRRPNTSFCFLDIRSPGLGDTAMYLCATSPQGGDTGELFFGEGSRLTVL.

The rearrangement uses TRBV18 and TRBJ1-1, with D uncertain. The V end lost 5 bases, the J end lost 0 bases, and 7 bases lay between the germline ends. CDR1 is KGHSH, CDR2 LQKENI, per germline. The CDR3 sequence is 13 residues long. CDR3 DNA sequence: TGTGCCAGCTCAGGACGAGTGAACACTGAAGCTTTCTTT. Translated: CASSGRVNTEAFF.